This T cell receptor beta chain was found in a study of Ad26.COV2.S vaccination and SARS-CoV-2 variants. Overall study context: Into the muscle, Ad26.COV2.S was dosed once or twice, 56 days apart.

Method: immunoSEQ multiplex PCR; TCRdb's copy keeps in-frame clones and lacks some. The sample includes 380,000 or so clones, 83% of them seen just once. Treatment meaning: approximately 18 received Ad26.COV2.S at low or high dose, single or two shots; 5 received placebo; per-sample allocation not given. The samples were gathered on day 63 after the first injection of vaccine or placebo. This clone was detected once. Trimming stripped 4 bases from V and 7 bases from J, with 23 bases between. Germline CDR1 reads LGHDT; CDR2 reads YNNKEL (reference sequence). This CDR3 region has 17 residues. Specimen: peripheral blood, collected in a trial of Ad26.COV2.S vaccine versus placebo. The origin of this receptor is a person between 18 and 65 years old who received the Ad26.COV2.S COVID-19 vaccine or a placebo. The J gene is TRBJ2-1, the V gene TRBV3-1 (or the pseudogene TRBV3-2), with a possible D match to TRBD2 (5 bases). The CDR3 reads CASSPLDEGPLGNEQFF. CDR3 bases: TGTGCCAGCAGCCCCCTTGACGAGGGCCCTTTGGGGAATGAGCAGTTCTTC.